The 5 T cell receptor beta chains reported below all come from one sample, sequenced in a study of human thymus T cells. The table came from immunoSEQ multiplex PCR; TCRdb's copy has only in-frame clones and leaves some out. Seen here are tens of thousands of clones, 85% to 95% observed once, and the top ten hold 0.03% to 0.035%. Corrective cardiac operations yielded the resected thymus tissue. Input material: thymus tissue. The receptors originated from a girl under three years old with a congenital heart defect but otherwise immunologically healthy.

CDR3 sequence reads: CASSEGRSGSTYEQYF. The CDR3 DNA sequence: TGCGCCAGCAGTGAAGGAAGGTCGGGGTCAACCTACGAGCAGTACTTC. The gene calls are TRBV10-1 and TRBJ2-7, with D possibly being TRBD2 (5 bases). With 3 bases removed from V and 2 bases from J, the gap between germline ends came to 17 bases. The CDR3 sequence is 16 residues long. CDR1 WNHNN and CDR2 SYGVQD come from the germline V gene (reference sequence).

DNA of the CDR3: TGTGCCTGCGTGCGGGGGCAGGATGAAAAACTGTTTTTT. Protein: CACVRGQDEKLFF. The V and J genes are TRBV30 and TRBJ1-4; tentatively, D is TRBD1 (6 bases). This CDR3 has 13 amino acids. Germline-derived CDR1 and CDR2 are GTSNPN and SVGIG (reference sequence). Deletions cut 6 bases from V and 6 bases from J, with 14 bases between.

The chain recombines TRBV13 with TRBJ2-5; 12 positions agree with TRBD2. There are 15 residues in the CDR3. V was pared by 0 bases and J by 13 bases, with 9 bases of the junction left unmatched. Germline V gene lookup returns CDR1 PRHDT and CDR2 FYEKMQ (reference sequence). CDR3 sequence reads: CASSLGGTSGHVPYF. The DNA for the CDR3 is TGTGCCAGCAGCTTAGGGGGGACTAGCGGGCACGTACCGTACTTC.

The genes are TRBV28 and TRBJ1-1; TRBD1 matches at 9 bases. This CDR3 contains 19 residues. The J segment lost 4 bases and the V segment lost 7 bases, leaving 22 bases of the junction unmatched. Germline CDR1 and CDR2: MDHEN and SYDVKM. In DNA form, the CDR3 reads TGTGCCAGCATGTTGGTGGGACAGGGTCTAAAGTTTGGGAGCACTGAAGCTTTCTTT. Protein: CASMLVGQGLKFGSTEAFF.

The chain recombines TRBV19 with TRBJ2-5, with D maybe TRBD1 (5 bases). V dropped 5 bases and J dropped 5 bases, with 18 bases sitting between them. CDR1 is LNHDA and CDR2 is SQIVND in the germline V gene (reference sequence). CDR3 length: 15 amino acids. CDR3 protein: CASSCTGDSRETQYF. In DNA, the CDR3 is TGTGCCAGTAGTTGCACAGGTGATAGTAGGGAGACCCAGTACTTC.